The sequence of this T cell receptor beta chain was determined in a study of T cell changes during pregnancy in multiple sclerosis. CDR1 and CDR2 (germline): MNHNY, SVGAGI (reference sequence). Trimming pared 3 bases from V and 0 bases from J, leaving 6 bases between. The CDR3 contains 14 residues. The data were produced by immunoSEQ multiplex PCR, yet TCRdb's version contains in-frame clones alone and is incomplete. The sample comprises more than 15,000 clones, 70% to 90% of which are singletons, and approximately 8% rests with the top ten. The gene calls are TRBV6-6 and TRBJ1-5; D unclear. The material sequenced was CD8+ T cells from peripheral blood mononuclear cells, taken in the second trimester of pregnancy. The sequence was collected from a female donor in good health, enrolled as a control in a pregnancy study. This chain's CDR3 is CASSYLDSNQPQHF. The CDR3 DNA follows: TGTGCCAGCAGTTATTTAGATAGCAATCAGCCCCAGCATTTT.